This T cell receptor beta chain was profiled in a study of T cell responses to AZD1222 COVID-19 vaccine. This clone was picked up one time. Its antigen is not known. Libraries were prepared by immunoSEQ multiplex PCR; TCRdb keeps only in-frame clonotypes and omits some of them. The table records roughly 140,000 clones, under 95% of them present only once. Broader study findings: Spike was spanned by vaccine-associated CD4 TCRs, which were dominant at 160-218 and 743-854.

The clonotype was recovered from an adult in good health. This specimen was peripheral blood, taken on day 0 of AZD1222 vaccination.

CDR3 residues: CASKEGPSTDTQYF. The DNA of the CDR3 is TGTGCCAGCAAGGAGGGCCCGAGCACAGATACGCAGTATTTT. This chain joins TRBV6-4 and TRBJ2-3; D is perhaps TRBD2 (6 bases). CDR1 MRHNA and CDR2 SNTAGT come from the germline V gene. The germline V and J ends were trimmed by 7 bases and 0 bases, with 11 bases remaining between them. This CDR3 comprises 14 residues.